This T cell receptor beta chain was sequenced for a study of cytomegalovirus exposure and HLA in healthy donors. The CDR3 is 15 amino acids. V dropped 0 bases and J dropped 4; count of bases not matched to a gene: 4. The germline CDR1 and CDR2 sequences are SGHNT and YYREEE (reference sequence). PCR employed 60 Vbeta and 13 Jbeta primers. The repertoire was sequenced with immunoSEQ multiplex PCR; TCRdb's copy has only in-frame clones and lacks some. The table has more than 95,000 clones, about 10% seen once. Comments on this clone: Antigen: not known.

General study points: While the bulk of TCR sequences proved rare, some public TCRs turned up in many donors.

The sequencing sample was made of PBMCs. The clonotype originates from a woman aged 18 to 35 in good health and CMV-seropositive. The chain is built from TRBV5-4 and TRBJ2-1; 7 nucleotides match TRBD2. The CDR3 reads CASSLGAGIYNEQFF. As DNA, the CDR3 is TGTGCCAGCAGCTTGGGAGCGGGGATTTACAATGAGCAGTTCTTC. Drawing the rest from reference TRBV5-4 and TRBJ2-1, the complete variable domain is ETGVTQSPTHLIKTRGQQVTLRCSSQSGHNTVSWYQQALGQGPQFIFQYYREEENGRGNFPPRFSGLQFPNYSSELNVNALELDDSALYLCASSLGAGIYNEQFFGPGTRLTVL.